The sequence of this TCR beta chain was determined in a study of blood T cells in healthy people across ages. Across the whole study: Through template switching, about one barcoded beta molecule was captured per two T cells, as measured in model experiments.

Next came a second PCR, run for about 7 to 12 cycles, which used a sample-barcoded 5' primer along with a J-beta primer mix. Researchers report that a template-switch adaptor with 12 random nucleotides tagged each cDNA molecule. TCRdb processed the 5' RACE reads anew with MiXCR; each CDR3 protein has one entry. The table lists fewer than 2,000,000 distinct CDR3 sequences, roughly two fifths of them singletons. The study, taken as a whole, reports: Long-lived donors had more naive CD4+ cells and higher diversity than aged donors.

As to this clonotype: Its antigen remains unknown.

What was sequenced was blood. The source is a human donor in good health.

The CDR3 bases are TGTGCCAGCAGCTCCCCCGGGACAGGGGACGGCATTCAGTACTTC. It is translated as CASSSPGTGDGIQYF. The V gene is TRBV12-3 or TRBV12-4, the J gene TRBJ2-4; TRBD1 matches 10 bases. J lost 9 bases, V lost 6 bases, and 11 bases had no gene match. The CDR3 length is 15 residues.